These 29 T cell receptor beta chains share one sample of origin, sequenced in a study of cytomegalovirus exposure and HLA in healthy donors. Researchers ran the PCR with 60 Vbeta and 13 Jbeta primers. Libraries were prepared by immunoSEQ multiplex PCR; TCRdb keeps only in-frame clonotypes and omits some of them. The sample has about 270,000 clones, more than 55% seen once. Material: PBMCs. The source of these receptors is a female donor in good health and CMV-seronegative.

The chain employs TRBV5-5 and TRBJ2-7; 8 bases map to TRBD1. CDR3 size: 15 residues. V was pared by 0 bases and J by 6 bases, with 8 bases of the junction left unmatched. CDR1 SGHKS and CDR2 YYEKEE come from the germline V gene (reference sequence). The CDR3, as DNA: TGTGCCAGCAGCTTGGAGGCCAGGGGGCGTCTCGAGCAGTACTTC. Its translation: CASSLEARGRLEQYF.

In this sample, this clone turned up a few times. This chain uses TRBV5-4 with TRBJ1-2; D unclear. The germline V gene has CDR1 SGHNT and CDR2 YYREEE (reference sequence). CDR3 length equals 14 residues. The V end lost 0 bases, the J end lost 7 bases, and 13 bases lay between the germline ends. The CDR3 protein is CASSLAIAHSGYTF. The CDR3 DNA reads as TGTGCCAGCAGCTTGGCCATAGCGCATTCTGGCTACACCTTC.

This clone has only a few counts. The chain has TRBV27 and TRBJ2-3, with 7 bases matching TRBD1. CDR1 MNHEY and CDR2 SMNVEV come from the germline V gene (reference sequence). The CDR3 sequence is 17 residues long. V lost 5 bases to trimming and J lost 1 base; unmatched junction nucleotides: 12. The CDR3: CASSQLTGIYGTDTQYF. The CDR3 coding sequence is TGTGCCAGCAGTCAACTGACAGGGATTTACGGCACAGATACGCAGTATTTT.

This clone was counted between two and nine times. The genes are TRBV9 and TRBJ2-7; 8 bases are shared with TRBD2. The CDR3 is 15 amino acids. With V trimmed by 0 bases and J by 2 bases, 4 bases remained unmatched. Germline assignment: CDR1 SGDLS and CDR2 YYNGEE. CDR3 DNA sequence: TGTGCCAGCAGCGTAGGTAGCGGGGTAACCTACGAGCAGTACTTC. Its protein is CASSVGSGVTYEQYF.

This clone was found a few times. The CDR3 here is CASSALTSGGGAKNIQYF. The CDR3, as DNA: TGTGCCAGCAGTGCCTTGACTAGCGGGGGGGGAGCCAAAAACATTCAGTACTTC. The V gene is TRBV27, the J gene TRBJ2-4, with 14 bases identical to TRBD2. This CDR3 is built from 18 residues. The junction had 6 bases not matched to a gene; V was cut back by 5 bases and J by 0 bases. Per the germline V gene, CDR1 is MNHEY and CDR2 is SMNVEV (reference sequence).

This chain connects TRBV7-9 to TRBJ1-1; 10 bases line up with TRBD1. The CDR3 spans 16 residues. CDR1 and CDR2 (germline): SEHNR, FQNEAQ (reference sequence). V dropped 6 bases and J dropped 3; count of bases not matched to a gene: 10. The CDR3 region is CASRTDRGPWDTEAFF. CDR3 bases: TGTGCCAGCAGAACCGACAGGGGGCCTTGGGACACTGAAGCTTTCTTT.

The chain recombines TRBV11-2 with TRBJ2-3, with 11 bases lining up with TRBD2. CDR1 is SGHAT, CDR2 FQNNGV, per germline. The V and J ends lost 4 bases and 7 bases, in that order; junction bases with no gene match: 4. This CDR3 has 14 residues. The CDR3 nucleotides are TGTGCCAGCAGCTCAACTAGCGGGAGCTATACGCAGTATTTT. The encoded protein is CASSSTSGSYTQYF.

The rearrangement joins TRBV14 to TRBJ2-5; 11 nucleotides agree with TRBD2. The length of the CDR3 is 16 residues. The V segment lost 0 bases and the J segment 2 bases; nucleotides outside the gene matches: 2. CDR1 is SGHDN and CDR2 is FVKESK in the germline V gene. CDR3 coding DNA: TGTGCCAGCAGCCAAGACCTAGCGGGAGGTCAAGAGACCCAGTACTTC. Its translation: CASSQDLAGGQETQYF. Filled out from reference TRBV14 and TRBJ2-5, the complete variable domain reads EAGVTQFPSHSVIEKGQTVTLRCDPISGHDNLYWYRRVMGKEIKFLLHFVKESKQDESGMPNNRFLAERTGGTYSTLKVQPAELEDSGVYFCASSQDLAGGQETQYFGPGTRLLVL.

V gene TRBV5-6 combines with J gene TRBJ1-5, with D possibly TRBD1 on 6 matching bases. V shed 4 bases and J shed 3 bases, with 11 bases lying between them. This CDR3 spans 14 amino acids. Germline loops: CDR1 SGHDT, CDR2 YYEEEE. The CDR3 reads CASSLGHLNQPQHF. CDR3 DNA sequence: TGTGCCAGCAGCCTGGGACACCTCAATCAGCCCCAGCATTTT.

The chain is built from TRBV27 and TRBJ2-7; possible D gene TRBD2, 5 bases. The V gene lost 6 bases and the J gene lost 3 bases, with 18 bases spanning the gap. This CDR3 is 15 amino acids long. Per the germline V gene, CDR1 is MNHEY and CDR2 is SMNVEV (reference sequence). CDR3 sequence: CASRPGWGDIYEQYF. For the CDR3, the DNA is TGTGCCAGCAGGCCGGGGTGGGGAGACATCTACGAGCAGTACTTC.

This chain joins TRBV19 and TRBJ1-3; tentative D call: TRBD1 (5 bases). CDR1 is LNHDA, CDR2 SQIVND, per germline (reference sequence). Trimming took off 6 bases at V and 2 bases at J, with 11 bases between the two ends. The length of the CDR3 is 14 residues. The CDR3 DNA reads as TGTGCCAGTAGCCAACAGGTGGCTGGAAACACCATATATTTT. It yields the protein CASSQQVAGNTIYF.

As for this clone: The sample has other DNA sequences that encode this CDR3 too. CDR3 sequence reads: CASSPGQALNQPQHF. The CDR3 DNA reads TGTGCCAGCTCACCGGGACAGGCGCTAAATCAGCCCCAGCATTTT. The chain joins TRBV18 to TRBJ1-5, with TRBD1 matching over 8 bases. V lost 3 bases to trimming and J lost 4 bases; unmatched junction nucleotides: 5. Germline V gene sequence: CDR1 KGHSH, CDR2 LQKENI. There are 15 residues in the CDR3.

V gene TRBV6-4 combines with J gene TRBJ1-2; TRBD1 is a possible D gene (5 bases). Germline V gene data show CDR1 as MRHNA and CDR2 as SNTAGT. V was trimmed by 2 bases and J by 5 bases, leaving 6 bases between them. This CDR3 has 12 residues. For the CDR3, the DNA is TGTGCCAGCAGTGACAGGGGTTATGGCTACACCTTC. Translating it yields CASSDRGYGYTF.

Regarding this clone: This CDR3 is missing its conserved last phenylalanine or tryptophan, likely due to a read error. The genes are TRBV6-1 and TRBJ1-1; D remains ambiguous. The CDR3 is made up of 13 amino acids. Trimming stripped 10 bases from V and 1 base from J, with 13 bases between. Germline assignment: CDR1 MNHNS and CDR2 SASEGT. Written as DNA, the CDR3 is TGTGCCACCGTCCCCCCAGGGAACACTGAAGCTTTCCTT. Residues: CATVPPGNTEAFL.

This chain links TRBV11-2 with TRBJ2-1; a weak D match, TRBD1 (5 bases). The germline V and J ends were trimmed by 1 base and 5 bases, with 12 bases remaining between them. CDR3 length: 15 residues. CDR1 SGHAT and CDR2 FQNNGV come from the germline V gene. The CDR3: CASSLGRAGNNEQFF. The DNA for the CDR3 is TGTGCCAGCAGCTTAGGTAGGGCAGGGAACAATGAGCAGTTCTTC.

The CDR3 region is CASSSHRSGNTIYF. For the CDR3, the DNA is TGTGCCAGCAGTTCCCACAGGTCTGGAAACACCATATATTTT. V gene TRBV27 combines with J gene TRBJ1-3, with a weak D call TRBD1 (5 bases). The V gene's germline CDR1 is MNHEY and CDR2 SMNVEV (reference sequence). The length of the CDR3 is 14 residues. Trimming removed 4 bases from V and 1 base from J, with 8 bases in between.

V usage is TRBV6-1 and J usage is TRBJ1-2; 9 positions agree with TRBD1. The CDR3 is 13 residues long. Looked up from germline, CDR1 is MNHNS and CDR2 is SASEGT. The trim removed 5 bases at V and 6 bases at J, leaving 4 bases unmatched. The CDR3 bases are TGTGCCAGCAGTCCCCGGACAGGGGATGGCTACACCTTC. It specifies CASSPRTGDGYTF.

V and J are TRBV7-9 and TRBJ2-3; D unresolved. The germline CDR1 and CDR2 sequences are SEHNR and FQNEAQ (reference sequence). The CDR3 sequence is 11 residues long. The V and J ends lost 10 bases and 4 bases respectively, with 9 bases between them. The CDR3 DNA is TGTGCCACCCCCTCAGCAGATACGCAGTATTTT. This codes for CATPSADTQYF.

The rearrangement links TRBV28 to TRBJ1-5; TRBD1 agrees at 9 bases. Germline V gene data show CDR1 as MDHEN and CDR2 as SYDVKM. CDR3 length: 17 amino acids. The V and J ends lost 2 bases and 4 bases, in that order; junction bases with no gene match: 9. The CDR3 DNA is TGTGCCAGCAGTTTACCCAGGACAGGGGCCATAAATCAGCCCCAGCATTTT. Amino acids: CASSLPRTGAINQPQHF.

The chain uses TRBV9 and TRBJ1-2; D call uncertain. Germline CDR1 reads SGDLS; CDR2 reads YYNGEE. The ends were cut back, 3 bases at V and 4 bases at J, with 7 bases in the middle. CDR3 length: 12 residues. The CDR3 is CASSAPLYGYTF. In nucleotides, the CDR3 is TGTGCCAGCAGCGCTCCCCTCTATGGCTACACCTTC.

V and J are TRBV13 and TRBJ1-6; 10 positions match TRBD1. Per germline, CDR1 PRHDT and CDR2 FYEKMQ (reference sequence). The CDR3 is made up of 16 amino acids. Losses at the gene ends were 5 bases for V and 9 bases for J; bases not matched to a gene: 10. The CDR3 protein is CASSPMGQGRTSPLHF. CDR3 in DNA: TGTGCCAGCAGCCCAATGGGACAGGGGAGAACTTCACCCCTCCACTTT.

This clone was seen a handful of times. The rearrangement links TRBV5-1 to TRBJ2-7; D is possibly TRBD1 (5 bases). The CDR3 has 13 residues. The ends were cut back, 0 bases at V and 3 bases at J, with 7 bases in the middle. Germline CDR1 reads SGHRS; CDR2 reads YFSETQ. The CDR3 spells CASSLGQSYEQYF. DNA for the CDR3: TGCGCCAGCAGCTTGGGACAGAGCTACGAGCAGTACTTC.

This clone has only a few counts. The J gene is TRBJ1-1, the V gene TRBV28; D is undetermined. V lost 3 bases and J lost 0, with 20 bases in between. The V gene's germline CDR1 is MDHEN and CDR2 SYDVKM. The CDR3 totals 18 residues. The CDR3 spells CASSFEGRQVIMNTEAFF. The CDR3 nucleotides are TGTGCCAGCAGTTTTGAGGGTAGGCAGGTTATTATGAACACTGAAGCTTTCTTT.

The V and J genes are TRBV29-1 and TRBJ2-1; 13 nucleotides line up with TRBD2. The CDR3 extends over 16 amino acids. Germline CDR1 and CDR2: SQVTM and ANQGSEA. V shed 6 bases, J shed 1 base, and the junction held 6 bases outside the gene matches. The CDR3 region has the DNA TGCAGCGTGGCTGGACTAGCGGGAGTTTCCTACAATGAGCAGTTCTTC. Its protein product is CSVAGLAGVSYNEQFF.

The chain couples TRBV11-2 to TRBJ2-7; D unclear. The CDR3 consists of 15 residues. Trimming cost V 0 bases and J 3 bases, with 12 bases left between them. Per the germline V gene, CDR1 is SGHAT and CDR2 is FQNNGV. The CDR3 DNA reads as TGTGCCAGCAGCTTAGAGCGGATCCCCAACTACGAGCAGTACTTC. Its protein is CASSLERIPNYEQYF.

This chain uses TRBV4-1 with TRBJ2-2; no definite D call. Germline V gene sequence: CDR1 MGHRA, CDR2 YSYEKL. V dropped 4 bases and J dropped 0 bases, with 18 bases sitting between them. The CDR3 loop spans 18 amino acids. The CDR3 protein is CASSLRNRVRSNTGELFF. The CDR3 DNA reads TGCGCCAGCAGCCTACGGAACCGGGTGCGTTCGAACACCGGGGAGCTGTTTTTT.

The chain links TRBV5-6 to TRBJ2-5, with a tentative D call TRBD2 (5 bases). Germline-derived CDR1 and CDR2 are SGHDT and YYEEEE. This CDR3 comprises 14 residues. The germline V and J ends were trimmed by 1 base and 2 bases, with 9 bases remaining between them. The CDR3 reads CASSLNGEQETQYF. The CDR3 bases are TGTGCCAGCAGCTTGAATGGGGAGCAAGAGACCCAGTACTTC. The full variable domain, completed using reference TRBV5-6 and TRBJ2-5, is DAGVTQSPTHLIKTRGQQVTLRCSPKSGHDTVSWYQQALGQGPQFIFQYYEEEERQRGNFPDRFSGHQFPNYSSELNVNALLLGDSALYLCASSLNGEQETQYFGPGTRLLVL.

The rearrangement links TRBV4-1 to TRBJ2-1; TRBD2 matches 7 bases. J was trimmed by 7 bases and V by 5 bases; bases with no gene match: 11. Germline V CDR1 and CDR2: MGHRA, YSYEKL. The CDR3 is 15 residues long. CDR3 region: CASSTRDYSLNEQFF. CDR3 nucleotides: TGCGCCAGCAGCACCCGGGACTACAGCCTGAATGAGCAGTTCTTC.

The chain uses TRBV10-1 and TRBJ1-2, with 12 bases that match TRBD1. The CDR3 runs to 14 residues. V shed 6 bases, J shed 8 bases, and the junction held 7 bases outside the gene matches. CDR1 WNHNN and CDR2 SYGVQD come from the germline V gene (reference sequence). The DNA of the CDR3 is TGCGCCAGCAGCCCCGGGACAGGGGGCCGGGGCTACACCTTC. Translated: CASSPGTGGRGYTF.